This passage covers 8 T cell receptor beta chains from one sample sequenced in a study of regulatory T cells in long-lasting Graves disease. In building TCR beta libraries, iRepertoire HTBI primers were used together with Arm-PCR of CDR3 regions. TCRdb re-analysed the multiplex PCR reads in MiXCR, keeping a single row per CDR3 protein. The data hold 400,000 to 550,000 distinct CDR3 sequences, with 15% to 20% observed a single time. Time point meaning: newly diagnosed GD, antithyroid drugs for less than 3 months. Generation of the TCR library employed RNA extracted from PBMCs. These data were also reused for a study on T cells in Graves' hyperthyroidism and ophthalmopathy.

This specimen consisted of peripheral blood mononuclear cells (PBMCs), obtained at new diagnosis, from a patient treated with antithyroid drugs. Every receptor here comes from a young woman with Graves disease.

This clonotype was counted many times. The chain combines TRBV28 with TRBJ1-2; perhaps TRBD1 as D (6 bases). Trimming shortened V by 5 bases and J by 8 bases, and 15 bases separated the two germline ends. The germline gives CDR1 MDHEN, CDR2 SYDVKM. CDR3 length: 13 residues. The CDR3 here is CASSAKDSRGYTF. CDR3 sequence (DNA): TGTGCCAGCAGTGCGAAGGACAGTCGAGGCTACACCTTC.

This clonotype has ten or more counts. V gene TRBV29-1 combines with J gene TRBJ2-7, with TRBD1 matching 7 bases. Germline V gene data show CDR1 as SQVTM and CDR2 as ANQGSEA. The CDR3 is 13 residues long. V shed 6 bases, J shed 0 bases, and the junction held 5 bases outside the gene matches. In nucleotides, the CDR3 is TGCAGCGTACGGACAGGTCCCTCCTACGAGCAGTACTTC. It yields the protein CSVRTGPSYEQYF.

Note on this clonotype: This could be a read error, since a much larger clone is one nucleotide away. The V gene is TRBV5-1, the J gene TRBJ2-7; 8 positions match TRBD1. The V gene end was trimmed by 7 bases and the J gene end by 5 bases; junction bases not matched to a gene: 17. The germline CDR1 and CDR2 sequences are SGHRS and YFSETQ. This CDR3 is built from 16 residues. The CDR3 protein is CASGTWTGRNQDEQYF. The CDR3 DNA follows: TGCGCCAGCGGCACCTGGACAGGGCGAAACCAGGACGAGCAGTACTTC.

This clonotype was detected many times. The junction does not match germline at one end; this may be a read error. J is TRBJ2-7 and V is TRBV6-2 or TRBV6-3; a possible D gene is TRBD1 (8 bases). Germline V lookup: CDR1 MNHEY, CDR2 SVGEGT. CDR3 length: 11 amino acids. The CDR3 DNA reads TGTGCCAGCAGGGACAGGGCGGGGGCACAGTTC. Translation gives CASRDRAGAQF.

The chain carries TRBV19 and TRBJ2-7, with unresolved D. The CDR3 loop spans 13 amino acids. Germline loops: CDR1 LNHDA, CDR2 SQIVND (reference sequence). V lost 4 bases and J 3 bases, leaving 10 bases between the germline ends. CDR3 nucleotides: TGTGCCAGTAGTACCGTTGGAGTCTACGAGCAGTACTTC. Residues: CASSTVGVYEQYF.

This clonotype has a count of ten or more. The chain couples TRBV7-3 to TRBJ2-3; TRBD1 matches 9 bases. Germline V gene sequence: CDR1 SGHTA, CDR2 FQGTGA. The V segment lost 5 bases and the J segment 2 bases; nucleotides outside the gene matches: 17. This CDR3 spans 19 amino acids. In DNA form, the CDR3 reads TGTGCCAGCAGCCTCCGGGACAGGGACCACAGCGGGACCACAGATACGCAGTATTTT. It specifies CASSLRDRDHSGTTDTQYF.

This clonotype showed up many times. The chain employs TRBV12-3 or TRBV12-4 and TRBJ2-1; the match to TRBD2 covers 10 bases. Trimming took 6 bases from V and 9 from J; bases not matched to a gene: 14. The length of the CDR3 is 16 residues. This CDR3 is CASSSASSGRGGEQFF. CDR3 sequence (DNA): TGTGCCAGCAGCTCCGCTTCTAGCGGGAGAGGGGGTGAGCAGTTCTTC.

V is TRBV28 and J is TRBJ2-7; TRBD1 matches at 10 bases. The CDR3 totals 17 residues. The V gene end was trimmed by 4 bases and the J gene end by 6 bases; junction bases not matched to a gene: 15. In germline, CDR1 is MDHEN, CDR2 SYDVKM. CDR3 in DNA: TGTGCCAGCAGTTCGGGGGGGCCGGGACAGGGGATCGGCGAGCAGTACTTC. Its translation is CASSSGGPGQGIGEQYF.